This T cell receptor (beta chain) is from a study of T-cell memory formation after mild COVID-19. TCRdb re-called the 5' RACE reads through MiXCR, storing one row per CDR3 protein. Altogether about 250,000 distinct CDR3 sequences are present, around 17% being singletons, with the ten largest covering 20% to 25%. The sequenced sample was PBMCs or a T cell subset sorted from them (not recorded which). This clonotype was obtained from a man aged 18 to 35 who had mild COVID-19 (a few samples of this study predate the infection). Cell type and time point are not known.

The CDR3 DNA sequence: TGTGCCAGCAGCGAGGGTGGGGATAGGGATGAGCAGTTCTTC. This translates into CASSEGGDRDEQFF. The chain has TRBV11-3 and TRBJ2-1; weak D call: TRBD2 (5 bases). Per the germline V gene, CDR1 is SGHNT and CDR2 is YENEEA. Trimming stripped 5 bases from V and 8 bases from J, with 16 bases between. CDR3 length: 14 amino acids.